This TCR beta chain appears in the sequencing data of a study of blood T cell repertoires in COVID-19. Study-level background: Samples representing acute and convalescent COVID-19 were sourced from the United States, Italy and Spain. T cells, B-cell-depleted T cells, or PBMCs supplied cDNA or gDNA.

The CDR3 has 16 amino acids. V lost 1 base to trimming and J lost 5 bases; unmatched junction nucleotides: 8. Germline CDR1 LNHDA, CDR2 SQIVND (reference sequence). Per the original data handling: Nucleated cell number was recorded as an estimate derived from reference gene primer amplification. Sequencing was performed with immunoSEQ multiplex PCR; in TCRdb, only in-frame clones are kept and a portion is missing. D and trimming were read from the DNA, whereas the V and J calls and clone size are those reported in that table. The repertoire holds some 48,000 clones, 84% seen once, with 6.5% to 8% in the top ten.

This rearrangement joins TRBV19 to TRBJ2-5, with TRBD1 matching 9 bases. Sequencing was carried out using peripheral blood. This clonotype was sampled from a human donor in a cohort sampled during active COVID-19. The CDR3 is CASSIGGQGSRETQYF. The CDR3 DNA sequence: TGTGCCAGTAGTATAGGGGGACAGGGAAGTCGGGAGACCCAGTACTTC.